These T cell receptor beta chains were read from a single sample in a study of blood T cell repertoires in COVID-19. Here immunoSEQ multiplex PCR was the method, and the copy in TCRdb shows in-frame clones only, minus some. The sample consists of 150,000 to 250,000 clones, 94% of them appearing once. Sequences were obtained from peripheral blood. These receptors were collected from a young man with COVID-19, enrolled during active disease. The CDR3 runs from the conserved cysteine through the conserved F or W. Fields, in order: J gene, V gene, CDR3 length, clone size, D gene, CDR3 DNA, CDR3 protein. The D gene is left open where the match is weak. Clone size is stated in some rows and not others, as once, few, many or a class when expanded.

J gene: TRBJ2-7; V gene: TRBV11-2; CDR3 length: 16; clone size: -; D gene: -; CDR3 DNA: TGTGCCAGCAGCTTAGGATGGCAGGGAGGCTCCTACGAGCAGTACTTC; CDR3 protein: CASSLGWQGGSYEQYF
J gene: TRBJ1-6; V gene: TRBV7-9; CDR3 length: 14; clone size: few; D gene: -; CDR3 DNA: TGTGCCAGCAGCCAGGACAGCGAAAATTCACCCCTCCACTTT; CDR3 protein: CASSQDSENSPLHF
J gene: TRBJ1-4; V gene: TRBV18; CDR3 length: 13; clone size: -; D gene: -; CDR3 DNA: TGTGCCAGCTCACCTATTACAGACGAAAAACTGTTTTTT; CDR3 protein: CASSPITDEKLFF
J gene: TRBJ1-1; V gene: TRBV11-2; CDR3 length: 14; clone size: -; D gene: -; CDR3 DNA: TGTGCCAGCAGCTTGAGGGCCAAGAACACTGAAGCTTTCTTT; CDR3 protein: CASSLRAKNTEAFF
J gene: TRBJ2-3; V gene: TRBV3-1/TRBV3-2; CDR3 length: 18; clone size: once; D gene: TRBD2; CDR3 DNA: TGTGCCAGCAGCCAAGATCTGGGACTAGCGGGGTTCACAGATACGCAGTATTTT; CDR3 protein: CASSQDLGLAGFTDTQYF
J gene: TRBJ1-1; V gene: TRBV19; CDR3 length: 15; clone size: -; D gene: -; CDR3 DNA: TGTGCCAGTAGTCCACTACCTCAGGGTAACACTGAAGCTTTCTTT; CDR3 protein: CASSPLPQGNTEAFF
J gene: TRBJ1-1; V gene: TRBV5-1; CDR3 length: 18; clone size: -; D gene: -; CDR3 DNA: TGCGCCAGCAGCAAATCCAATGCACGGACAGCCTTGAACACTGAAGCTTTCTTT; CDR3 protein: CASSKSNARTALNTEAFF
J gene: TRBJ1-2; V gene: TRBV7-9; CDR3 length: 13; clone size: -; D gene: -; CDR3 DNA: TGTGCCAGCAGCCACGAACACAGCTATGGCTACACCTTC; CDR3 protein: CASSHEHSYGYTF
J gene: TRBJ1-1; V gene: TRBV4-1; CDR3 length: 14; clone size: -; D gene: TRBD1; CDR3 DNA: TGCGCCAGCAGCCGGACAGGGGTTGACACTGAAGCTTTCTTT; CDR3 protein: CASSRTGVDTEAFF
J gene: TRBJ1-1; V gene: TRBV19; CDR3 length: 14; clone size: once; D gene: -; CDR3 DNA: TGTGCCAGTAGTATGATTGGGGGACATGTTGAAGCTTTCTTT; CDR3 protein: CASSMIGGHVEAFF
J gene: TRBJ2-2; V gene: TRBV7-2; CDR3 length: 19; clone size: -; D gene: TRBD2; CDR3 DNA: TGTGCCAGCAGCTCTCTAAAGGTTGGGACTAGCGGGTTTACCGGGGAGCTGTTTTTT; CDR3 protein: CASSSLKVGTSGFTGELFF
J gene: TRBJ1-6; V gene: TRBV2; CDR3 length: 16; clone size: -; D gene: -; CDR3 DNA: TGTGCCAGCAGTTGGGGGGGAGTGCCTAATAATTCACCCCTCCACTTT; CDR3 protein: CASSWGGVPNNSPLHF
J gene: TRBJ2-3; V gene: TRBV11-3; CDR3 length: 16; clone size: -; D gene: -; CDR3 DNA: TGTGCCAGCAGCTTAATGGCCGGCGGGGACACAGATACGCAGTATTTT; CDR3 protein: CASSLMAGGDTDTQYF
J gene: TRBJ2-2; V gene: TRBV19; CDR3 length: 14; clone size: -; D gene: TRBD1; CDR3 DNA: TGTGCCAGTCTTAGGACAGGGAACACCGGGGAGCTGTTTTTT; CDR3 protein: CASLRTGNTGELFF
J gene: TRBJ1-2; V gene: TRBV9; CDR3 length: 15; clone size: -; D gene: TRBD1; CDR3 DNA: TGTGCCAGCAGCACCAAGGGACAGGGGGCGTATGGCTACACCTTC; CDR3 protein: CASSTKGQGAYGYTF
J gene: TRBJ1-4; V gene: TRBV19; CDR3 length: 13; clone size: -; D gene: -; CDR3 DNA: TGTGCCAGTACCCCAACAGGGAATGAAAAACTGTTTTTT; CDR3 protein: CASTPTGNEKLFF
J gene: TRBJ1-3; V gene: TRBV7-9; CDR3 length: 14; clone size: -; D gene: -; CDR3 DNA: TGTGCCAGCAGTTCCAGGGACTCTGGAAACACCATATATTTT; CDR3 protein: CASSSRDSGNTIYF
J gene: TRBJ2-7; V gene: TRBV27; CDR3 length: 15; clone size: -; D gene: TRBD1; CDR3 DNA: TGTGCCAGCACAAGGAGCGGGACAGGGGTTCACGAGCAGTACTTC; CDR3 protein: CASTRSGTGVHEQYF
J gene: TRBJ2-2; V gene: TRBV28; CDR3 length: 17; clone size: -; D gene: TRBD2; CDR3 DNA: TGTGCCAGCAGGGGAGCTCGCGGGGGGGCCGGAACCGGGGAGCTGTTTTTT; CDR3 protein: CASRGARGGAGTGELFF
J gene: TRBJ2-5; V gene: TRBV5-1; CDR3 length: 17; clone size: -; D gene: TRBD2; CDR3 DNA: TGCGCCAGCACGAGGGCTCGACTAGCGGGGCCGGAAGAGACCCAGTACTTC; CDR3 protein: CASTRARLAGPEETQYF
J gene: TRBJ2-3; V gene: TRBV27; CDR3 length: 18; clone size: -; D gene: TRBD1; CDR3 DNA: TGTGCCAGCAGTTTAAGACAGGGTCGTCGATATCGGACAGATACGCAGTATTTT; CDR3 protein: CASSLRQGRRYRTDTQYF
J gene: TRBJ1-4; V gene: TRBV2; CDR3 length: 13; clone size: -; D gene: TRBD1; CDR3 DNA: TGTGCCAGCAAAGGGACAGGTGGGGAAAAACTGTTTTTT; CDR3 protein: CASKGTGGEKLFF
J gene: TRBJ1-1; V gene: TRBV19; CDR3 length: 14; clone size: -; D gene: -; CDR3 DNA: TGTGCCAGTAGTAATGGCGGGGAAGGCACTGAAGCTTTCTTT; CDR3 protein: CASSNGGEGTEAFF
J gene: TRBJ1-4; V gene: TRBV18; CDR3 length: 15; clone size: -; D gene: -; CDR3 DNA: TGTGCCAGCTCACCCACACAGGTGACTAATGAAAAACTGTTTTTT; CDR3 protein: CASSPTQVTNEKLFF
J gene: TRBJ2-3; V gene: TRBV29-1; CDR3 length: 14; clone size: once; D gene: -; CDR3 DNA: TGCAGCGTAACTGGGGGCCGGGGCACAGATACGCAGTATTTT; CDR3 protein: CSVTGGRGTDTQYF
J gene: TRBJ1-2; V gene: TRBV29-1; CDR3 length: 12; clone size: -; D gene: TRBD1; CDR3 DNA: TGCAGCGTTGCGGACAGGGACTATGGCTACACCTTC; CDR3 protein: CSVADRDYGYTF
J gene: TRBJ1-4; V gene: TRBV18; CDR3 length: 15; clone size: once; D gene: TRBD1; CDR3 DNA: TGTGCCAGCTCACCACCGGGACAGCATAATGAAAAACTGTTTTTT; CDR3 protein: CASSPPGQHNEKLFF
J gene: TRBJ2-2; V gene: TRBV14; CDR3 length: 14; clone size: -; D gene: -; CDR3 DNA: TGTGCCAGCAGCCCTGGACTAAACACCGGGGAGCTGTTTTTT; CDR3 protein: CASSPGLNTGELFF
J gene: TRBJ2-2; V gene: TRBV7-9; CDR3 length: 16; clone size: -; D gene: TRBD1; CDR3 DNA: TGTGCCAGCAGTCAAAGCCCGACGGGACAGGGGGGACAGCTGTTTTTT; CDR3 protein: CASSQSPTGQGGQLFF
J gene: TRBJ2-5; V gene: TRBV5-5; CDR3 length: 14; clone size: -; D gene: -; CDR3 DNA: TGTGCCAGCAGCTTAGGGGGGGGCATCGAGACCCAGTACTTC; CDR3 protein: CASSLGGGIETQYF
J gene: TRBJ2-2; V gene: TRBV7-9; CDR3 length: 17; clone size: -; D gene: -; CDR3 DNA: TGTGCCAGCAGCCTATCATTTCGGGGGTCGAACACCGGGGAGCTGTTTTTT; CDR3 protein: CASSLSFRGSNTGELFF
J gene: TRBJ1-2; V gene: TRBV27; CDR3 length: 16; clone size: -; D gene: TRBD1; CDR3 DNA: TGTGCCAGCAGTTTTAACTTCAGGGGGCGCTTTGATGGCTACACCTTC; CDR3 protein: CASSFNFRGRFDGYTF
J gene: TRBJ2-4; V gene: TRBV19; CDR3 length: 13; clone size: -; D gene: -; CDR3 DNA: TGTGCCAGTAGTATTGATAACAGAAACATTCAGTACTTC; CDR3 protein: CASSIDNRNIQYF
J gene: TRBJ1-1; V gene: TRBV10-3; CDR3 length: 15; clone size: -; D gene: -; CDR3 DNA: TGTGCCATCAGTGAGGACAGGAGTATGAACACTGAAGCTTTCTTT; CDR3 protein: CAISEDRSMNTEAFF
J gene: TRBJ2-7; V gene: TRBV6-5; CDR3 length: 14; clone size: -; D gene: TRBD2; CDR3 DNA: TGTGCCAGCAGCCTCGGGGGGGGTAGGTACGAGCAGTACTTC; CDR3 protein: CASSLGGGRYEQYF
J gene: TRBJ1-4; V gene: TRBV19; CDR3 length: 16; clone size: -; D gene: TRBD1; CDR3 DNA: TGTGCCAGTAGTATGCCTCCCGGGACAGGGACCGAAAAACTGTTTTTT; CDR3 protein: CASSMPPGTGTEKLFF
J gene: TRBJ2-7; V gene: TRBV21-1; CDR3 length: 16; clone size: -; D gene: -; CDR3 DNA: TGTGCCAGCAGCAACGTTAGGACTAGGAGCTCCTACGAGCAGTACTTC; CDR3 protein: CASSNVRTRSSYEQYF
J gene: TRBJ2-1; V gene: TRBV3-1/TRBV3-2; CDR3 length: 16; clone size: -; D gene: TRBD2; CDR3 DNA: TGTGCCAGCAGCCAAGGGGCTAGCGGGGGGTACAATGAGCAGTTCTTC; CDR3 protein: CASSQGASGGYNEQFF
J gene: TRBJ1-6; V gene: TRBV7-9; CDR3 length: 12; clone size: -; D gene: -; CDR3 DNA: TGTGCCAGCAGCGGTTCACAGGGTACCCTCCACTTT; CDR3 protein: CASSGSQGTLHF
J gene: TRBJ1-2; V gene: TRBV2; CDR3 length: 14; clone size: -; D gene: -; CDR3 DNA: TGTGCCAGTGGTCCGGCGGGGGCTAACTATGGCTACACCTTC; CDR3 protein: CASGPAGANYGYTF
J gene: TRBJ1-3; V gene: TRBV6-5; CDR3 length: 15; clone size: -; D gene: TRBD1; CDR3 DNA: TGTGCCAGCACCTCGACAGGGGGAATAGGAAACACCATATATTTT; CDR3 protein: CASTSTGGIGNTIYF
J gene: TRBJ1-5; V gene: TRBV19; CDR3 length: 13; clone size: -; D gene: TRBD1; CDR3 DNA: TGTGCCAGTCCTGGACAGGGAAATCAGCCCCAGCATTTT; CDR3 protein: CASPGQGNQPQHF
J gene: TRBJ1-1; V gene: TRBV4-1; CDR3 length: 13; clone size: -; D gene: -; CDR3 DNA: TGCGCCAGCAGCCTTGACTCAGGGACTGAAGCTTTCTTT; CDR3 protein: CASSLDSGTEAFF
J gene: TRBJ2-3; V gene: TRBV5-4; CDR3 length: 16; clone size: -; D gene: -; CDR3 DNA: TGTGCCAGCAGGTCCTCCGGGAGCTACAGCACAGATACGCAGTATTTT; CDR3 protein: CASRSSGSYSTDTQYF
J gene: TRBJ1-3; V gene: TRBV13; CDR3 length: 16; clone size: -; D gene: TRBD1; CDR3 DNA: TGTGCCAGCAGCTGGGACAGGGCGTTCTCTGGAAACACCATATATTTT; CDR3 protein: CASSWDRAFSGNTIYF
J gene: TRBJ1-1; V gene: TRBV6-6; CDR3 length: 13; clone size: -; D gene: -; CDR3 DNA: TGTGCCAGCAGTCACAGGGTAGACACTGAAGCTTTCTTT; CDR3 protein: CASSHRVDTEAFF
J gene: TRBJ2-5; V gene: TRBV10-3; CDR3 length: 12; clone size: -; D gene: -; CDR3 DNA: TGTGCCATCAGTGAATCTCAAGAGACCCAGTACTTC; CDR3 protein: CAISESQETQYF
J gene: TRBJ2-5; V gene: TRBV3-1/TRBV3-2; CDR3 length: 14; clone size: -; D gene: TRBD2; CDR3 DNA: TGTGCCAGCAGGCAGGCCGGGAGGGAAGAGACCCAGTACTTC; CDR3 protein: CASRQAGREETQYF
J gene: TRBJ2-3; V gene: TRBV3-1/TRBV3-2; CDR3 length: 15; clone size: -; D gene: -; CDR3 DNA: TGTGCCAGCAGCCAGCATGTCCAGGTAGCAGATACGCAGTATTTT; CDR3 protein: CASSQHVQVADTQYF
J gene: TRBJ1-2; V gene: TRBV11-2; CDR3 length: 15; clone size: -; D gene: -; CDR3 DNA: TGTGCCAGCAGCTTAGACCTGGAGGGGAACTATGGCTACACCTTC; CDR3 protein: CASSLDLEGNYGYTF
J gene: TRBJ1-1; V gene: TRBV2; CDR3 length: 12; clone size: -; D gene: -; CDR3 DNA: TGTGCCAGCTGTCGGAGTAACACTGAAGCTTTCTTT; CDR3 protein: CASCRSNTEAFF
J gene: TRBJ1-2; V gene: TRBV5-1; CDR3 length: 13; clone size: -; D gene: -; CDR3 DNA: TGCGCCAGCAGCTTGGTGTCGGGGAATGGCTACACCTTC; CDR3 protein: CASSLVSGNGYTF
J gene: TRBJ1-3; V gene: TRBV7-5; CDR3 length: 16; clone size: few; D gene: -; CDR3 DNA: TGTGTCAGAAGCTTATGGGACAGCGCGTCTGGAAACACCATATATTTT; CDR3 protein: CVRSLWDSASGNTIYF